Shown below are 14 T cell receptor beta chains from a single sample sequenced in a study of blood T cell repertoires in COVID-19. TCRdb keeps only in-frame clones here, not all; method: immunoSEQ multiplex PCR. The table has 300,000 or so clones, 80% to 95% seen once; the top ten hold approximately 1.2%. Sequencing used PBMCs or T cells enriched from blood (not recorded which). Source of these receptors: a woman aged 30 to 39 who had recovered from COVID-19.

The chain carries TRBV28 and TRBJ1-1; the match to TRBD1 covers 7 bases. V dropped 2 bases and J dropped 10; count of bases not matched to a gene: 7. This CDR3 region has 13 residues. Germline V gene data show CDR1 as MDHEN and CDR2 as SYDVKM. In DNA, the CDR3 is TGTGCCAGCAGTTTAGGCAGGGGGTGGGGAGCTTTCTTT. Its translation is CASSLGRGWGAFF.

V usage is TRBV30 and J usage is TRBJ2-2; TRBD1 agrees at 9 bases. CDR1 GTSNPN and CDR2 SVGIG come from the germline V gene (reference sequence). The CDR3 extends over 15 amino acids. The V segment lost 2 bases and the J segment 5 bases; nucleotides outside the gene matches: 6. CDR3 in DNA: TGTGCCTGGAGTCCGGGACAGGGTAGGACCGGGGAGCTGTTTTTT. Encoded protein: CAWSPGQGRTGELFF.

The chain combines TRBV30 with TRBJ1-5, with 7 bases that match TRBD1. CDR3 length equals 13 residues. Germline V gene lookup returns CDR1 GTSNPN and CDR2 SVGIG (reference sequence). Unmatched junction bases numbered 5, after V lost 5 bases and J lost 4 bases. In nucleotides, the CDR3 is TGTGCCTGGGCGGACAGGCCGAATCAGCCCCAGCATTTT. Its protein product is CAWADRPNQPQHF.

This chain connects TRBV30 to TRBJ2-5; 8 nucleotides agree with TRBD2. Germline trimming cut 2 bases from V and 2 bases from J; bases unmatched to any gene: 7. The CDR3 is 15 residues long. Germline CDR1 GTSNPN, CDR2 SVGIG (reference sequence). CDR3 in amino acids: CAWSPGLAPQETQYF. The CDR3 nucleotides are TGTGCCTGGAGTCCCGGACTAGCACCTCAAGAGACCCAGTACTTC.

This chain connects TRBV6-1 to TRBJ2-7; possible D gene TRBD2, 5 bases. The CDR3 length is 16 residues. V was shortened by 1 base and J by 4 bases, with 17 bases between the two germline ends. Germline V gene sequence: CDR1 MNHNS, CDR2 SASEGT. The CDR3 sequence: CASSEGERSLFYEQYF. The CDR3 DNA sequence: TGTGCCAGCAGTGAAGGGGAGCGTAGCCTTTTTTACGAGCAGTACTTC.

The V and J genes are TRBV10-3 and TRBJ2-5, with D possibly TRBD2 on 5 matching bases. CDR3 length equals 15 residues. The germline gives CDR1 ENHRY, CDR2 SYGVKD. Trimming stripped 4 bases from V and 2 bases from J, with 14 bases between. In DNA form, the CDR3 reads TGTGCCATCAGTGTTGGGGAAAAGCGGCAAGAGACCCAGTACTTC. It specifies CAISVGEKRQETQYF.

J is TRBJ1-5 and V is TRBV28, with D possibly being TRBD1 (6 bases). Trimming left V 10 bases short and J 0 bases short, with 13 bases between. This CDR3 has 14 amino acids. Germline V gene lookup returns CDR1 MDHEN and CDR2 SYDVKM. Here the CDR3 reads CATGAVYSNQPQHF. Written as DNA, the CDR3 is TGTGCCACAGGGGCAGTCTATAGCAATCAGCCCCAGCATTTT. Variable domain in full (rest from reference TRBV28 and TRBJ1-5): DVKVTQSSRYLVKRTGEKVFLECVQDMDHENMFWYRQDPGLGLRLIYFSYDVKMKEKGDIPEGYSVSREKKERFSLILESASTNQTSMYLCATGAVYSNQPQHFGDGTRLSIL.

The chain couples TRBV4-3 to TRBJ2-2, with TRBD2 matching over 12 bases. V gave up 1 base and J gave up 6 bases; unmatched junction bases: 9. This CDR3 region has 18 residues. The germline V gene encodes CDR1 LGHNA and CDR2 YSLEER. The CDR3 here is CASSQGVLAGGRAGELFF. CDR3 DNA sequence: TGCGCCAGCAGCCAAGGAGTTCTAGCGGGAGGGCGCGCCGGGGAGCTGTTTTTT.

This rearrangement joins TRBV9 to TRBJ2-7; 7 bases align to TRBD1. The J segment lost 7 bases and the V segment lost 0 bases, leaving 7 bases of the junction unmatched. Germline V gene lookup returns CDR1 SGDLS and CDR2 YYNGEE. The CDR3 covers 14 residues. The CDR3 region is CASSVVEGAGEQYF. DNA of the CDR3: TGTGCCAGCAGCGTAGTAGAGGGGGCAGGGGAGCAGTACTTC.

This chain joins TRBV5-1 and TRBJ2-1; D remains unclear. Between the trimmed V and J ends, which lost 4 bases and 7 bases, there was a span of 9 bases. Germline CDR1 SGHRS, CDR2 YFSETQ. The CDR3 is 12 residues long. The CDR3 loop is CASSLTRNEQFF. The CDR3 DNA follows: TGCGCCAGCAGCCTTACGAGGAATGAGCAGTTCTTC.

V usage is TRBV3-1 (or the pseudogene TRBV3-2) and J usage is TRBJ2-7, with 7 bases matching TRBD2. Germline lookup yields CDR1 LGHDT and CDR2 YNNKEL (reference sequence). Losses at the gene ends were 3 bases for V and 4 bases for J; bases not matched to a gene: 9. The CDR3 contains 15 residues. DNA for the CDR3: TGTGCCAGCAGCCAGGGGGGGGGAGAGGCATACGAGCAGTACTTC. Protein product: CASSQGGGEAYEQYF.

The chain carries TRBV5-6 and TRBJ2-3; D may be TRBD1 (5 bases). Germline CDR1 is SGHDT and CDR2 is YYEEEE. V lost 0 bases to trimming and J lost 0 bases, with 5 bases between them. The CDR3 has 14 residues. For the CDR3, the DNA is TGTGCCAGCAGCTTGGCAGGGAGCACAGATACGCAGTATTTT. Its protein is CASSLAGSTDTQYF. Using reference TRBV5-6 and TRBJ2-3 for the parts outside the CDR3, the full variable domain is DAGVTQSPTHLIKTRGQQVTLRCSPKSGHDTVSWYQQALGQGPQFIFQYYEEEERQRGNFPDRFSGHQFPNYSSELNVNALLLGDSALYLCASSLAGSTDTQYFGPGTRLTVL.

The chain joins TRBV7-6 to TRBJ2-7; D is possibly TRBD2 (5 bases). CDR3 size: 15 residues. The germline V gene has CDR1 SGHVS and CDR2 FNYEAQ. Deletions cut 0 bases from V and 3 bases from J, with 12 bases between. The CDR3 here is CASSLAPGSDYEQYF. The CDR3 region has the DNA TGTGCCAGCAGCTTAGCCCCAGGTAGCGACTACGAGCAGTACTTC.

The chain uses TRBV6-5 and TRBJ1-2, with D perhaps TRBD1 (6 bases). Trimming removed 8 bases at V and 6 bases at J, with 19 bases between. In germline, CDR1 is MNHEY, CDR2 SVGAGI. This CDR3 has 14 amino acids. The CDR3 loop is CASASRGHTNGYTF. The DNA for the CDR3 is TGTGCCAGCGCCTCCCGGGGACATACAAATGGCTACACCTTC.